This T cell receptor (beta chain) was profiled in a study of CD8+ T cells in alopecia areata. This clone was recorded a few times. What it recognizes is unknown. Study findings and constraints: Especially in alopecia totalis/universalis, lesional scalp showed greater clonality than normal scalp did.

After isolation, RNA underwent reverse transcription to generate cDNA as the sequencing template. Assay used: immunoSEQ multiplex PCR; TCRdb lists only in-frame clones, some missing. Of 130,000 or so clones detected, about 50% appear once; the ten largest clones hold roughly a sixth. This CDR3 region has 14 residues. Germline V gives CDR1 SQVTM, CDR2 ANQGSEA. V dropped 0 bases and J dropped 1 base, with 6 bases sitting between them. The TCR was taken from a human donor with alopecia areata. This chain joins TRBV29-1 and TRBJ2-2; D possibly uses TRBD1 or TRBD2 (5 bases each). This specimen consisted of CD8+ T cells sorted from blood, obtained at week 0. CDR3 loop: CSVEDGGNTGELFF. CDR3 coding DNA: TGCAGCGTTGAAGATGGGGGGAACACCGGGGAGCTGTTTTTT.